Below, one T cell receptor beta chain is given with its context. Its antigen is not identified. TCRdb redid the calling of the reads with MiXCR, one entry per CDR3 protein. Here the sample spans fewer than 850,000 distinct CDR3 sequences, just under 30% being singletons. This sample is part of a study of T cell repertoires in cytomegalovirus infection. Study-wide context: Carrying CMV and the relevant HLA type showed in public TCR beta signatures.

The CDR3 is 14 amino acids. V was shortened by 3 bases and J by 6 bases, with 13 bases between the two germline ends. Study-wide points: People with CMV and the relevant HLA were identified by cumulative public TCR beta family frequency. Dominating the ex vivo response were HLA-C-restricted CMV-specific TCR beta clonotypes.

The chain joins TRBV12-3 or TRBV12-4 to TRBJ2-3; D might be TRBD1 or TRBD2, each matching 5 bases. The sequencing used cultured CD8+ T cells from PBMCs, collected from culture after CMV antigen stimulation. The source of this sequence is a human donor in good health (CMV status not recorded). Some clones in this sample may be carry-over from other donors' samples. The CDR3 loop reads CASSFRDGWDTQYF. The CDR3 bases are TGTGCCAGCAGTTTCAGGGACGGGTGGGATACGCAGTATTTT.